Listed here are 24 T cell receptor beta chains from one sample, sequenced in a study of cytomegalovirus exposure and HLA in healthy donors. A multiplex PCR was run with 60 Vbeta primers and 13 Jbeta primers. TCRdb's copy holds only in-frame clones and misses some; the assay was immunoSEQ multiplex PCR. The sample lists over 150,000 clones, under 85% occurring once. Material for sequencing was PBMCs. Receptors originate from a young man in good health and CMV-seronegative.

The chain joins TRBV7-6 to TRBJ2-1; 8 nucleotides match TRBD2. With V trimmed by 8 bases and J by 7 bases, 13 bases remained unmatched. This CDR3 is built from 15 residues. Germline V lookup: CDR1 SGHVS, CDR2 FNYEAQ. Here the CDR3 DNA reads TGTGCCAGCGGACTTGCGGGGGGTTTTTCGAATGAGCAGTTCTTC. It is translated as CASGLAGGFSNEQFF.

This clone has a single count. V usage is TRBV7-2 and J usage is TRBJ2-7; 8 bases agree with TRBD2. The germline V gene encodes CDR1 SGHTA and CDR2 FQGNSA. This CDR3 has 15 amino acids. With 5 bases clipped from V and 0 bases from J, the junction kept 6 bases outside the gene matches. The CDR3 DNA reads TGTGCCAGCAGCACCCAGCGGGGGCTCTCCTACGAGCAGTACTTC. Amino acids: CASSTQRGLSYEQYF.

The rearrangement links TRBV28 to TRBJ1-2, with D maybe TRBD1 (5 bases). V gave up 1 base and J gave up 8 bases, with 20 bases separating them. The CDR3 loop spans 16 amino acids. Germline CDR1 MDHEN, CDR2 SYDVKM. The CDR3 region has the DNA TGTGCCAGCAGTTTATTAAAGGTATGGACATCTCAAGGCTACACCTTC. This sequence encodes CASSLLKVWTSQGYTF.

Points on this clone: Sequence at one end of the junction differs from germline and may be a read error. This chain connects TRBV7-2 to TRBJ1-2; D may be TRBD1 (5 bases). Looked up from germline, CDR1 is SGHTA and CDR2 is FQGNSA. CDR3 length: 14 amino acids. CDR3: CASSLALTDYGYTF. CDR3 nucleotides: TGTGCCAGCAGCCTAGCCCTGACAGACTATGGCTACACCTTC.

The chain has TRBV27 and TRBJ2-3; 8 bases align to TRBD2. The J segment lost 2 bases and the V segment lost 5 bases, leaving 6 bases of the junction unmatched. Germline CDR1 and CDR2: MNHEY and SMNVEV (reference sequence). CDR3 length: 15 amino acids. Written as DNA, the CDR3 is TGTGCCAGCAGTAGGGCGGGGGGCTCCACAGATACGCAGTATTTT. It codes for CASSRAGGSTDTQYF.

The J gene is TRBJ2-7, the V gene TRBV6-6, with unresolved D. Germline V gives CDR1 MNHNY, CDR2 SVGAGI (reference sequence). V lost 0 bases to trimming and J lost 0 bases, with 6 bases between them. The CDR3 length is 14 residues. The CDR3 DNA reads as TGTGCCAGCAGTTACTCGGGCAGCTCCTACGAGCAGTACTTC. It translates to CASSYSGSSYEQYF.

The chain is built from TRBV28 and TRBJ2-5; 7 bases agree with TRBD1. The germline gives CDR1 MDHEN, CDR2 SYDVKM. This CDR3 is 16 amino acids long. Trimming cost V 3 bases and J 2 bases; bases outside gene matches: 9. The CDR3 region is CASSFRQTGQQETQYF. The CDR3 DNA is TGTGCCAGCAGTTTCCGCCAAACGGGACAGCAAGAGACCCAGTACTTC.

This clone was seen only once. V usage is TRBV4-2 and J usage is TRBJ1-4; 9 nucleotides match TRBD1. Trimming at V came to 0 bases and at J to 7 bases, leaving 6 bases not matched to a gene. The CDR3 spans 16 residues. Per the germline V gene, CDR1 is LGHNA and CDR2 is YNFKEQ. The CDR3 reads CASSQDNRGQREKLFF. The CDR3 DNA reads TGTGCCAGCAGCCAAGACAACAGGGGGCAACGTGAAAAACTGTTTTTT.

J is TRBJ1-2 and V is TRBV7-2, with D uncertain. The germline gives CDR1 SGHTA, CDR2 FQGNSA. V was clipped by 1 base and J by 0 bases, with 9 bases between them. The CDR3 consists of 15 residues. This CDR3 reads CASSLVQFANYGYTF. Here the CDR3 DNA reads TGTGCCAGCAGCTTAGTCCAGTTCGCTAACTATGGCTACACCTTC.

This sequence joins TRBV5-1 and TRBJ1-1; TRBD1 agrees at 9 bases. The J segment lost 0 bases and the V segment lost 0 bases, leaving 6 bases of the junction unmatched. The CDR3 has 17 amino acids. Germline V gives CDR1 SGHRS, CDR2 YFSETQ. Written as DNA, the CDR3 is TGCGCCAGCAGCTTGGAGAACAGGGGGCCCATGAACACTGAAGCTTTCTTT. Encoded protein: CASSLENRGPMNTEAFF.

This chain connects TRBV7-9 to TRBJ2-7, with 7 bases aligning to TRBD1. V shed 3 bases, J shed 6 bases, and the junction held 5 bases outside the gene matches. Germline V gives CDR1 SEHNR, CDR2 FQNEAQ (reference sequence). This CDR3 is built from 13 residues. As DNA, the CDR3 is TGTGCCAGCAGCTTGGACAGGATCCCCGAGCAGTACTTC. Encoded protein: CASSLDRIPEQYF.

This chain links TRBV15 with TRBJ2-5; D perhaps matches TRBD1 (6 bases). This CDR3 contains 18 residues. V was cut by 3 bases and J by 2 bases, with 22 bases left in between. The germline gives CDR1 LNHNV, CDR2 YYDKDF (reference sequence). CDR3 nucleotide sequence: TGTGCCACCAGCAGTAGGGTTGGCAGGGGAAGCCTACAAGAGACCCAGTACTTC. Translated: CATSSRVGRGSLQETQYF.

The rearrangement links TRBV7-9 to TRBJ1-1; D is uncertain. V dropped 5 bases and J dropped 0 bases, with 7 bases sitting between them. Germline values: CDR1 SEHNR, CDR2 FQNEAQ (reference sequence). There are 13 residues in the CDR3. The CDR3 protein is CASSLAMNTEAFF. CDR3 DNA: TGTGCCAGCAGCCTCGCGATGAACACTGAAGCTTTCTTT.

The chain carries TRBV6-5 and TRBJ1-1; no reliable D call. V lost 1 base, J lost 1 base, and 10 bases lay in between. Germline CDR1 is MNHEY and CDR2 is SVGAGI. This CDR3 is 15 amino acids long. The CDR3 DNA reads TGTGCCAGCAGTTACTATCGGGTCCCGAACACTGAAGCTTTCTTT. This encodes CASSYYRVPNTEAFF.

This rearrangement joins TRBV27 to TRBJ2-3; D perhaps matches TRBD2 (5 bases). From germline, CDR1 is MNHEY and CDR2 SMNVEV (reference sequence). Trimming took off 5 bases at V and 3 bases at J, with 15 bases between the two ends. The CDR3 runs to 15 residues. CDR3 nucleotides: TGTGCCAGCAGTCCACTCGGGGAGACAACAGATACGCAGTATTTT. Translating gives CASSPLGETTDTQYF.

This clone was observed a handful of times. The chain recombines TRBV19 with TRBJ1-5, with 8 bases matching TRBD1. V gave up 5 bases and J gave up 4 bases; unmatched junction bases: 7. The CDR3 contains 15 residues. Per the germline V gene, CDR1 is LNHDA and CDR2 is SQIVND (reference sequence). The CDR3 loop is CASSLQDRENQPQHF. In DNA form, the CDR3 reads TGTGCCAGTAGTCTCCAGGACAGGGAAAATCAGCCCCAGCATTTT.

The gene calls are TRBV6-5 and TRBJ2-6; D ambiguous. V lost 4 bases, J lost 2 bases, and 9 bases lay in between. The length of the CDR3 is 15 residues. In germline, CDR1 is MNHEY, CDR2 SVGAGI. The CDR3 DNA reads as TGTGCCAGCAGTTCCCCATCTACTGGGGCCAACGTCCTGACTTTC. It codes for CASSSPSTGANVLTF.

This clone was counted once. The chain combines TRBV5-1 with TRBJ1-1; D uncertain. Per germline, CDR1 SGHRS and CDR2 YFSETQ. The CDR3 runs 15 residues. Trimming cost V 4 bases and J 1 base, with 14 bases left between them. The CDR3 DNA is TGCGCCAGCAGCCCGAACCCAACTGAGAACACTGAAGCTTTCTTT. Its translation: CASSPNPTENTEAFF.

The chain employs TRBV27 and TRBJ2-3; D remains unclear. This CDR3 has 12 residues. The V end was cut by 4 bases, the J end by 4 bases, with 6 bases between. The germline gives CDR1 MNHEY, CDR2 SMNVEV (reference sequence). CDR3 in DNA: TGTGCCAGCAGTTCTTTCGCAGATACGCAGTATTTT. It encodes CASSSFADTQYF.

The CDR3 region has the DNA TGTGCCAGCGGTCGGTACAGTATACCCCAAGAGACCCAGTACTTC. It specifies CASGRYSIPQETQYF. The gene calls are TRBV27 and TRBJ2-5; D gene uncertain. Trimming cost V 8 bases and J 1 base, with 17 bases left between them. The CDR3 is made up of 15 amino acids. Germline V gives CDR1 MNHEY, CDR2 SMNVEV (reference sequence).

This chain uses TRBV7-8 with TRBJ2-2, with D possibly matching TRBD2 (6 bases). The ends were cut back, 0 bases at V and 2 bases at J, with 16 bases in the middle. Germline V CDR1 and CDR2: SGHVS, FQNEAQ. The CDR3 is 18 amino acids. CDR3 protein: CASSLARVGGKNTGELFF. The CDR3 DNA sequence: TGTGCCAGCAGCTTAGCACGGGTAGGCGGGAAAAACACCGGGGAGCTGTTTTTT.

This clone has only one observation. CDR3 nucleotides: TGTGCCAGCAGTGATTGGGGCGGCAACACCGGGGAGCTGTTTTTT. Encoded protein: CASSDWGGNTGELFF. The chain recombines TRBV2 with TRBJ2-2; tentative D call: TRBD1 (5 bases). CDR1 is SNHLY, CDR2 FYNNEI, per germline. There are 15 residues in the CDR3. V lost 3 bases and J lost 2, with 10 bases in between.

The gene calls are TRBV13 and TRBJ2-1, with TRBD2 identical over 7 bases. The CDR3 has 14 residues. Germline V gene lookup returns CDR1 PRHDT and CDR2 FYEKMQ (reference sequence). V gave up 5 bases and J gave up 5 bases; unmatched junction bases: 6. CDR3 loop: CASSPIRGDNEQFF. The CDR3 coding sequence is TGTGCCAGCAGCCCCATACGGGGGGACAATGAGCAGTTCTTC.

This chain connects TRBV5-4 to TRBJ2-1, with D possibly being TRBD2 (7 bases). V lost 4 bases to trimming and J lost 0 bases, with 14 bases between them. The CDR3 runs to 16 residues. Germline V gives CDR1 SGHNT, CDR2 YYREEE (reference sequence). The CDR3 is CASSQGGGSSYNEQFF. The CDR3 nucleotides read TGTGCCAGCAGCCAAGGGGGGGGGAGCTCCTACAATGAGCAGTTCTTC.